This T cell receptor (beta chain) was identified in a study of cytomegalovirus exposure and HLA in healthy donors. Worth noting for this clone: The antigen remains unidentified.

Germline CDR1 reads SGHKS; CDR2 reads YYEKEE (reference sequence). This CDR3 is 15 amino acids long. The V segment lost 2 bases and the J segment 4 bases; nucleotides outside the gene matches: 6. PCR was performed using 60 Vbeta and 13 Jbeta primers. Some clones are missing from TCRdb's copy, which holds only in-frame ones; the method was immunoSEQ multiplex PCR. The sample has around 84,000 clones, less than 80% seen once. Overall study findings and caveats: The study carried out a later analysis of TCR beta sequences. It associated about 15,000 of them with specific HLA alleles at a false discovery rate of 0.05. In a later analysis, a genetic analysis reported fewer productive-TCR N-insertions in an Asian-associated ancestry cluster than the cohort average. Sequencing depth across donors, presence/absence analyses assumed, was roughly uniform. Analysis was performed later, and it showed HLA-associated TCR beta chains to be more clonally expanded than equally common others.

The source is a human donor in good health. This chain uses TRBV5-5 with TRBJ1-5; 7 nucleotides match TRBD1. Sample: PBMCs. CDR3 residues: CASSLVGGHNQPQHF. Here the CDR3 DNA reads TGTGCCAGCAGCTTAGTAGGGGGCCATAATCAGCCCCAGCATTTT. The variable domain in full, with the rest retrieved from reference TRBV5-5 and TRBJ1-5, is DAGVTQSPTHLIKTRGQQVTLRCSPISGHKSVSWYQQVLGQGPQFIFQYYEKEERGRGNFPDRFSARQFPNYSSELNVNALLLGDSALYLCASSLVGGHNQPQHFGDGTRLSIL.